A selection of T cell receptor beta chains follows, all from one sample in a study of cytomegalovirus exposure and HLA in healthy donors. Assay used: immunoSEQ multiplex PCR; TCRdb lists only in-frame clones, some missing. The sample yields roughly 190,000 clones, 77% seen once. The source material was PBMCs. These receptor sequences come from a woman in her 30s in good health and CMV-seropositive. The conserved cysteine and the conserved F or W are not part of the CDR3 here. Not every row has a clone size; where given, it reads once, few, many or a size class.

j_gene,v_gene,abundance,CDR3aa
TRBJ2-7,TRBV5-1,-,ASTDQGTYEQY
TRBJ2-7,TRBV11-2,-,ASSYWTMLSLSYEQY
TRBJ2-5,TRBV4-2,-,ASSQGGRGGLQETQY
TRBJ1-1,TRBV18,-,ASSLQENTEAF
TRBJ2-7,TRBV27,-,ASSRRLKGGLGEQY
TRBJ2-7,TRBV6-5,-,ASSPGTSQYEQY
TRBJ2-5,TRBV13,-,ASSVRAHHQETQY
-,TRBV6-5,-,ASSYSDRTYEQY
TRBJ1-5,TRBV30,-,AWSPRTGGQPQH
TRBJ2-1,TRBV21-1,-,ASSPRSEQF
TRBJ1-5,TRBV30,-,AWCKEGGQPQH
TRBJ2-7,TRBV6-5,-,ASSYSGTAPYEQY
TRBJ2-3,TRBV7-9,-,ASSLPGQTHVDTQY
TRBJ1-6,TRBV5-1,few,ASRAGTLDSPLH
TRBJ1-2,TRBV23-1,once,ASSQSPGFYGYT
TRBJ2-3,TRBV7-9,-,ASSPIAANTDTQY
TRBJ1-5,TRBV28,-,ASSFDGFSNQPQH
TRBJ2-3,TRBV7-2,-,ASSLTGRNTQY
TRBJ2-7,TRBV5-1,-,ASSVGLYEQY
TRBJ1-1,TRBV7-9,-,AILEDRGNTEAF
TRBJ1-3,TRBV7-2,-,ASSSGQSSGNTIY
TRBJ2-5,TRBV5-4,-,ASSYTGSQETQY
TRBJ2-5,TRBV18,-,ASSPRFDSPAQY
TRBJ2-1,TRBV4-3,-,ASSAGLARGFYNEQF
TRBJ2-1,TRBV28,-,ASSPHRGGEQF
TRBJ2-7,TRBV14,-,ASSQGGYEQY
TRBJ1-6,TRBV18,-,ASSPPSGQGVSPLH
TRBJ2-1,TRBV10-3,-,AISERLAGDLNEQF
TRBJ2-3,TRBV6-6,-,ASSRTSGGPTDTQY
TRBJ2-7,TRBV28,few,ASTPLSGTTGYEQY
TRBJ2-7,TRBV4-1,-,ASSLMSRGDEQY
TRBJ2-1,TRBV18,-,ASSPRGARGEYNEQF
TRBJ1-1,TRBV19,-,ASSTPSWRGLGNTEAF
TRBJ2-5,TRBV7-8,-,ASSLLASSAYQETQY
TRBJ2-3,TRBV10-3,few,AISESLGGADTQY
TRBJ1-4,TRBV23-1,-,ASNRGQVNEKLF
TRBJ1-5,TRBV28,-,ASTFSNQPQH
TRBJ2-2,TRBV18,-,ASSRRDRVDTGELF
TRBJ2-7,TRBV7-9,once,ASSLLPPGQKYEQY
TRBJ1-2,TRBV9,-,ASSFRQGLGGYT
TRBJ2-7,TRBV15,-,ATSRDTRLANNYEQY
TRBJ1-3,TRBV7-2,few,ASSAGATLTGNTIY
TRBJ1-5,TRBV30,-,AWSALTGNQPQH
TRBJ2-1,TRBV7-8,-,ASGGTESSYNEQF
TRBJ1-2,TRBV5-1,-,ASSLDRVNYGYT
TRBJ1-1,TRBV18,once,ASSPPTGQGNTEAF
TRBJ2-5,TRBV30,-,AWSPGMVQETQY
TRBJ2-3,TRBV5-4,-,ASSSGLAGWSTDTQY
TRBJ1-1,TRBV10-3,few,AISESISYEAF
TRBJ1-2,TRBV18,-,ASSGALGSYGYT
TRBJ1-4,TRBV25-1,-,ASSESGQGGEKLF
TRBJ2-4,TRBV7-9,once,ASSLSGIEDIQY
TRBJ2-3,TRBV18,-,ASSPVGTTDTQY